This entry lists 10 T cell receptor beta chains sequenced from one sample in a study of T cells in localized non-small cell lung cancer. This table comes from immunoSEQ multiplex PCR, and its TCRdb copy is limited to in-frame clones, with some not included. In the table there are around 92,000 clones, approximately 91% of which are singletons. The sequenced sample was PBMCs, obtained before any cancer treatment. These receptors were collected from a woman between 40 and 69 years old with stage II squamous cell lung carcinoma.

The count of this clone is one. The chain uses TRBV10-3 and TRBJ2-1; 7 bases fit TRBD2. The CDR3 runs to 14 residues. The junction had 9 bases not matched to a gene; V was cut back by 6 bases and J by 7 bases. Germline assignment: CDR1 ENHRY and CDR2 SYGVKD. The CDR3 nucleotides read TGTGCCATCAGCGCCCGGCTAGCGGAGAATGAGCAGTTCTTC. It codes for CAISARLAENEQFF.

Turning to this clone: Other nucleotide sequences from this sample produce the same CDR3. The chain employs TRBV2 and TRBJ2-2; the D is unclear. From germline, CDR1 is SNHLY and CDR2 FYNNEI. This CDR3 contains 14 residues. The CDR3 spells CASSGYLNTGELFF. The CDR3, as DNA: TGTGCTAGCTCAGGCTATTTGAACACCGGGGAGCTGTTTTTT.

This rearrangement joins TRBV5-6 to TRBJ2-7; D possibly matches TRBD1 or TRBD2 (5 bases each). Germline-derived CDR1 and CDR2 are SGHDT and YYEEEE. This CDR3 spans 14 amino acids. Trimming stripped 3 bases from V and 1 base from J, with 11 bases between. The CDR3 DNA reads TGTGCCAGCAGCTGGCAGGGAGAATCCTACGAGCAGTACTTC. It yields the protein CASSWQGESYEQYF.

The V gene is TRBV10-3, the J gene TRBJ1-1; D is unresolved. CDR1 is ENHRY, CDR2 SYGVKD, per germline. The CDR3 is 12 amino acids. The V end was cut by 4 bases, the J end by 5 bases, with 8 bases between. The CDR3 nucleotides are TGTGCCATCAGTGTGATGGGAACTGAAGCTTTCTTT. Amino acid sequence: CAISVMGTEAFF.

The rearrangement uses TRBV10-3 and TRBJ2-2; 7 bases agree with TRBD2. Germline V CDR1 and CDR2: ENHRY, SYGVKD. The CDR3 loop spans 16 amino acids. Trimming at V came to 4 bases and at J to 1 base, leaving 6 bases not matched to a gene. In DNA, the CDR3 is TGTGCCATCAGTGGATCTAGCGGTCAGAACACCGGGGAGCTGTTTTTT. Translation: CAISGSSGQNTGELFF.

The chain carries TRBV7-9 and TRBJ1-3; D is undetermined. This CDR3 comprises 11 residues. V was trimmed by 3 bases and J by 8 bases, leaving 5 bases between them. From germline, CDR1 is SEHNR and CDR2 FQNEAQ (reference sequence). DNA for the CDR3: TGTGCCAGCAGCTTGGCGGACACCATATATTTT. Amino acids: CASSLADTIYF. Filled out from reference TRBV7-9 and TRBJ1-3, the complete variable domain reads DTGVSQNPRHKITKRGQNVTFRCDPISEHNRLYWYRQTLGQGPEFLTYFQNEAQLEKSRLLSDRFSAERPKGSFSTLEIQRTEQGDSAMYLCASSLADTIYFGEGSWLTVV.

V gene TRBV7-2 combines with J gene TRBJ1-1; 7 bases agree with TRBD1. In germline, CDR1 is SGHTA, CDR2 FQGNSA. The junction had 5 bases not matched to a gene; V was cut back by 4 bases and J by 0 bases. The CDR3 spans 15 residues. The CDR3: CASSSSTGVNTEAFF. DNA for the CDR3: TGTGCCAGCAGCTCGTCCACAGGGGTGAACACTGAAGCTTTCTTT.

This chain links TRBV2 with TRBJ1-6; 7 nucleotides line up with TRBD1. This CDR3 region has 14 residues. The ends lost 4 bases at V and 8 bases at J; junction bases unmatched: 5. CDR1 and CDR2 (germline): SNHLY, FYNNEI. CDR3 nucleotide sequence: TGTGCCAGCAGTGTTCAGGGGGGGGATTCACCCCTCCACTTT. Its protein product is CASSVQGGDSPLHF.

This clone appeared a single time. The J gene is TRBJ2-1, the V gene TRBV9; 12 nucleotides line up with TRBD2. From germline, CDR1 is SGDLS and CDR2 YYNGEE. This CDR3 is built from 15 residues. Trimming at V came to 3 bases and at J to 6 bases, leaving 4 bases not matched to a gene. This CDR3 is CASSASGREINEQFF. Here the CDR3 DNA reads TGTGCCAGCAGCGCTAGCGGGAGGGAGATCAATGAGCAGTTCTTC.

This chain uses TRBV6-1 with TRBJ1-2; no definite D call. V shed 2 bases and J shed 2 bases, with 12 bases lying between them. The CDR3 contains 15 residues. Per the germline V gene, CDR1 is MNHNS and CDR2 is SASEGT. This CDR3 is CASSESLTPNYGYTF. The CDR3 DNA sequence: TGTGCCAGCAGTGAAAGTTTGACACCAAACTATGGCTACACCTTC.